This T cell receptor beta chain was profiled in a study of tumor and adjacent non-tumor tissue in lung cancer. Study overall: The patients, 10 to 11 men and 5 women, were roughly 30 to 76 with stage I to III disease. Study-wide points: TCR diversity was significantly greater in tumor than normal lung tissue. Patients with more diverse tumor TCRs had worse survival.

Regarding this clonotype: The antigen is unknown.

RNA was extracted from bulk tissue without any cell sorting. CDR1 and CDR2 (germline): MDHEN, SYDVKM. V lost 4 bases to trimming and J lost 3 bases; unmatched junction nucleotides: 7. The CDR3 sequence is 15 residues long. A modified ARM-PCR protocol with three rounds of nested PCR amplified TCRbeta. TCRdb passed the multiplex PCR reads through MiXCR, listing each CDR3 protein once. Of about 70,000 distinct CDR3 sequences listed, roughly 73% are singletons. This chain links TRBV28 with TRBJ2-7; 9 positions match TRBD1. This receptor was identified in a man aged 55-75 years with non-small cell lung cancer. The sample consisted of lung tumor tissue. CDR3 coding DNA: TGTGCCAGCAGTTCGGACAGGGGTTTTTACTACGAGCAGTACTTC. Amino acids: CASSSDRGFYYEQYF.